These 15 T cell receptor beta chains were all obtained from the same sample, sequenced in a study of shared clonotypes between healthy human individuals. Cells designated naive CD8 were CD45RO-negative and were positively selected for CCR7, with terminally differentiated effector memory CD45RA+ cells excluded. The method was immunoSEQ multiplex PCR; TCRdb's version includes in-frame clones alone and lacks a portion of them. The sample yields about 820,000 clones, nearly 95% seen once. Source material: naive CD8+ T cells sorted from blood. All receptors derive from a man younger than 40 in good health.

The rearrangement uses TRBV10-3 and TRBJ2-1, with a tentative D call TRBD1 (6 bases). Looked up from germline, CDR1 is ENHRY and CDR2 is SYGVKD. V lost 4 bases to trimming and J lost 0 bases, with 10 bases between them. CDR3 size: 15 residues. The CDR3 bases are TGTGCCATCAGTGGGGGGCCACGCTCCTACAATGAGCAGTTCTTC. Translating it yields CAISGGPRSYNEQFF.

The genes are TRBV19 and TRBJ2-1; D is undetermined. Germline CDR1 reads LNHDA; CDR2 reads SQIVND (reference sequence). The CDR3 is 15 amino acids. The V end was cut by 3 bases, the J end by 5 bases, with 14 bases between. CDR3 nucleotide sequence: TGTGCCAGTAGTATCCCTGGGATGAGTGACAATGAGCAGTTCTTC. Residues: CASSIPGMSDNEQFF.

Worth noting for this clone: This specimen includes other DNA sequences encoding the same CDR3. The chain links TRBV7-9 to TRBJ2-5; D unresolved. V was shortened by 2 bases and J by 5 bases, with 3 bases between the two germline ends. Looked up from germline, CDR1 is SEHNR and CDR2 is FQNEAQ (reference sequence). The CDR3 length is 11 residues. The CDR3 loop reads CASSLWETQYF. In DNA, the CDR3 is TGTGCCAGCAGCTTATGGGAGACCCAGTACTTC.

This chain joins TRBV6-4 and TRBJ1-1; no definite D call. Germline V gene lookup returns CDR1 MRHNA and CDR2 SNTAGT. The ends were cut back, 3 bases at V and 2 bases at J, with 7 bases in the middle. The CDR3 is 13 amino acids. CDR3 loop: CASSENRNTEAFF. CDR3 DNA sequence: TGTGCCAGCAGTGAAAACAGAAACACTGAAGCTTTCTTT.

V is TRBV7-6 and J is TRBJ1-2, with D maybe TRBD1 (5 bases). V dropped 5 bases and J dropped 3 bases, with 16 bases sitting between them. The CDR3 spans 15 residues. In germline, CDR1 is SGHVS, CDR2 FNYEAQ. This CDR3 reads CASSTPGPGDYGYTF. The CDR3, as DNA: TGTGCCAGCAGCACGCCGGGACCTGGGGACTATGGCTACACCTTC.

CDR3 coding DNA: TGTGCCAGCAGCTTGGATCTGACCTCTGGGGCCAACGTCCTGACTTTC. Its protein product is CASSLDLTSGANVLTF. The genes are TRBV5-4 and TRBJ2-6; D is unresolved. Germline V gene lookup returns CDR1 SGHNT and CDR2 YYREEE (reference sequence). The germline V and J ends were trimmed by 0 bases and 0 bases, with 7 bases remaining between them. CDR3 size: 16 residues.

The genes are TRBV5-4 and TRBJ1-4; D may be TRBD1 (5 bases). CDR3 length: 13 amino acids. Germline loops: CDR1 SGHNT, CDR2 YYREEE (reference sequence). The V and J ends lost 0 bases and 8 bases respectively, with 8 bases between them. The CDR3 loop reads CASSLVQGEKLFF. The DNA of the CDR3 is TGTGCCAGCAGCTTGGTGCAGGGAGAAAAACTGTTTTTT.

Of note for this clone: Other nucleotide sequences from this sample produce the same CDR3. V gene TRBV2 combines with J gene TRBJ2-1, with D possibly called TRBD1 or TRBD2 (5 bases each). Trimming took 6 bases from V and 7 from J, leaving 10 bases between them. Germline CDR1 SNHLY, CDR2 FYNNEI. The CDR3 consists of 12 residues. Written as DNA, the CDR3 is TGTGCCAGCAGCCCTGAGGGGAATGAGCAGTTCTTC. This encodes CASSPEGNEQFF.

CDR3 nucleotides: TGTGCCAGCAGCGACCCCACAGCACTCAATCAGCCCCAGCATTTT. Translated, it gives CASSDPTALNQPQHF. The J gene is TRBJ1-5, the V gene TRBV6-6; D is unresolved. Trimming stripped 6 bases from V and 3 bases from J, with 15 bases between. The CDR3 is made up of 15 amino acids. The germline CDR1 and CDR2 sequences are MNHNY and SVGAGI (reference sequence).

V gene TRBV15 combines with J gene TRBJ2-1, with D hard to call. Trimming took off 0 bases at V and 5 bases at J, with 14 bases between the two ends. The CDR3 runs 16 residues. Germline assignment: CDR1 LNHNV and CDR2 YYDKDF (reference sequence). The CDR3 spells CATSRDYETQNNEQFF. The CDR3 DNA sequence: TGTGCCACCAGCAGAGATTACGAGACGCAGAACAATGAGCAGTTCTTC.

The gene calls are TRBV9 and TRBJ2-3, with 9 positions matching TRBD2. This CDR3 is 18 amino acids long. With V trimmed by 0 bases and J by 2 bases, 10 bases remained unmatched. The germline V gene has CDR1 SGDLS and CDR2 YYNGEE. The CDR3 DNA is TGTGCCAGCAGCGTAGGGGCTAGCGGGATGGGGGACACAGATACGCAGTATTTT. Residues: CASSVGASGMGDTDTQYF.

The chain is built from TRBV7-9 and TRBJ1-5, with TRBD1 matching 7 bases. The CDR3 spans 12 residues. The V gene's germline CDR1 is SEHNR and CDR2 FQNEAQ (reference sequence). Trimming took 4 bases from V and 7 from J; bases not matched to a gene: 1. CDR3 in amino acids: CASSSRGQPQHF. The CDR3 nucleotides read TGTGCCAGCAGCTCCAGGGGGCAGCCCCAGCATTTT.

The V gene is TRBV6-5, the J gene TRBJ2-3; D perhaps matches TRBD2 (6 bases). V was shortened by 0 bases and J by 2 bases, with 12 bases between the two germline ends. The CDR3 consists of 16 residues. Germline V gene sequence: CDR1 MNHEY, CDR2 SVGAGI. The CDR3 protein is CASSYSTAGNTDTQYF. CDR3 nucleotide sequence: TGTGCCAGCAGTTACTCGACGGCGGGAAACACAGATACGCAGTATTTT.

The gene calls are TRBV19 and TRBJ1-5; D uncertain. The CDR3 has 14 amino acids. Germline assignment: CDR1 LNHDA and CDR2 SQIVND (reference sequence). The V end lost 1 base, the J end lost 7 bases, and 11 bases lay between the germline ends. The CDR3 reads CASSIAPVGQPQHF. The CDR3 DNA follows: TGTGCCAGTAGTATAGCCCCTGTCGGGCAGCCCCAGCATTTT.

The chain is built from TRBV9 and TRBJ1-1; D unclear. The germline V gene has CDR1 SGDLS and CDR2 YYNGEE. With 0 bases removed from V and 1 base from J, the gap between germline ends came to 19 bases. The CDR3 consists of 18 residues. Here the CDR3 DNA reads TGTGCCAGCAGCGTAGAAATAGGAAGTGGATTGCCGAACACTGAAGCTTTCTTT. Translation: CASSVEIGSGLPNTEAFF.